This TCR beta chain was sequenced in a study of blood T cell repertoires in COVID-19. Turning to the study itself: From the United States, Italy and Spain came samples of acute and convalescent COVID-19. From T cells, B-cell-depleted T cells, or PBMCs came the material, which was cDNA or gDNA.

The germline V gene encodes CDR1 SGHRS and CDR2 YFSETQ. V lost 4 bases to trimming and J lost 4 bases; unmatched junction nucleotides: 8. The CDR3 has 15 residues. Original methodology: Nucleated cell counts were estimated from reference gene primer amplification. Some clones are missing from TCRdb's copy, which holds only in-frame ones; the method was immunoSEQ multiplex PCR. That table supplies the V and J calls and clone size; D and trimming were determined from the DNA. The profile covers about 110,000 clones, with roughly 84% appearing a single time and roughly 4.6% taken by the ten largest. This TCR was sampled from a human donor in a cohort sampled during active COVID-19. Sequencing used peripheral blood. The gene calls are TRBV5-1 and TRBJ2-5; 9 bases are shared with TRBD2. The CDR3 nucleotides are TGCGCCAGCAGCGTTATAGCGGGAGTACTAGAGACCCAGTACTTC. Amino acids: CASSVIAGVLETQYF.